A selection of T cell receptor beta chains follows, all from one sample in a study of blood T cell repertoires in COVID-19. Method: immunoSEQ multiplex PCR; TCRdb's copy keeps in-frame clones and lacks some. Counted here are approximately 180,000 clones, more than 75% occurring once; the ten biggest clones make up 15% to 20%. The specimen was PBMCs or T cells enriched from blood (not recorded which). The receptors derive from a woman aged 45-60 years who had recovered from COVID-19. The CDR3 runs from the conserved cysteine through the conserved F or W. Each record gives: CDR3 DNA, CDR3 protein, J gene, D gene, V gene, clone size. The D gene is left open where the match is weak. Clone size is given for some rows only: seen once, a few or many times, or a class if the clone is expanded.

TGTGCCAGCAGCTTGGGGGGGACAGCGACGTATGGCTACACCTTC CASSLGGTATYGYTF TRBJ1-2 TRBD1 TRBV5-4 -
TGTGCCAGCAGCCAAGATAAGGGCGGGAGGGCCCTCTTGTACTACAATGAGCAGTTCTTC CASSQDKGGRALLYYNEQFF TRBJ2-1 TRBD2 TRBV3-1/TRBV3-2 -
TGCAGCGTCCCGGGGGGGTTCTATGGCTACACCTTC CSVPGGFYGYTF TRBJ1-2 - TRBV29-1 -
TGTGCCACCAGTGGGGGAGGGAACACTGAAGCTTTCTTT CATSGGGNTEAFF TRBJ1-1 - TRBV24-1 -
TGTGCCAGCAGCTTACGGACAGGGTCTCTTTTAGTGGCTGAAGCTTTCTTT CASSLRTGSLLVAEAFF TRBJ1-1 TRBD1 TRBV7-8 -
TGCAGCGTTGATGCGGGCGAGGATGGCTACACCTTC CSVDAGEDGYTF TRBJ1-2 - TRBV29-1 -
TGTGCCAGCAGCCCCCCAGGTCTAGCGGGAGGGTCCTACAATGAGCAGTTCTTC CASSPPGLAGGSYNEQFF TRBJ2-1 TRBD2 TRBV7-2 few
TGTGCCAGCAGTGAGCGGATCAGCACAGATACGCAGTATTTT CASSERISTDTQYF TRBJ2-3 - TRBV28 -
TGCGCCAGCAGCTACTCCCTAGCGGGAGCGAGGGAGCTGTTTTTT CASSYSLAGARELFF TRBJ2-2 TRBD2 TRBV5-1 -
TGTGCCAGCAGCCCTCTAGCGGGAGGGGGTGGGGCTACGCAGTATTTT CASSPLAGGGGATQYF TRBJ2-3 TRBD2 TRBV28 -
TGTGCCAGCAGGAAGGACAGGATGGAGCAGTACTTC CASRKDRMEQYF TRBJ2-7 TRBD1 TRBV6-5 few
TGCGCCAGCAGCCTGGCCCCCACTGTCTCTAATGAAAAACTGTTTTTT CASSLAPTVSNEKLFF TRBJ1-4 - TRBV5-1 -
TGTGCCAGCAGAGGACAGGGGGTTTCACCCCTCCACTTT CASRGQGVSPLHF TRBJ1-6 TRBD1 TRBV2 -
TGTGCCAGCTCCCAATCGGCTAGCGGGAGCACCGGGGAGCTGTTTTTT CASSQSASGSTGELFF TRBJ2-2 TRBD2 TRBV28 -
TGCGCCAGCAGCTTGGGACAGGGGGTCCACGAGCAGTACTTC CASSLGQGVHEQYF TRBJ2-7 TRBD1 TRBV5-1 once
TGTGCCAGCAGCTACAGGGGAGTGAACACTGAAGCTTTCTTT CASSYRGVNTEAFF TRBJ1-1 TRBD1 TRBV5-8 few
TGTGCCATCAGTGAGTCTGCGGGAAGCACAGATACGCAGTATTTT CAISESAGSTDTQYF TRBJ2-3 - TRBV10-3 once
TGTGCCACCAGCAGAGACAGGGGGCGTGGTGAAGCTTTCTTT CATSRDRGRGEAFF TRBJ1-1 TRBD1 TRBV15 -
TGTGCCAGCAGCCAAACCCCCACGGGATTAGGTTCACCCCTCCACTTT CASSQTPTGLGSPLHF TRBJ1-6 - TRBV3-1/TRBV3-2 few
TGTGCCTGGAGTACAGGGGTTGGTGAAGCTTTCTTT CAWSTGVGEAFF TRBJ1-1 TRBD1 TRBV30 -
TGTGCCAGCAGAATGACAGGGTTCCAGCCCCAGCATTTT CASRMTGFQPQHF TRBJ1-5 TRBD1 TRBV2 once
TGTGCCAGCAATGCAGGGTTGAATTCACCCCTCCACTTT CASNAGLNSPLHF TRBJ1-6 - TRBV6-4 few
TGTGCCAGCAGCTATGGGTTAACTAATAATTCACCCCTCCACTTT CASSYGLTNNSPLHF TRBJ1-6 - TRBV5-5 -
TGTGCCAGCAGCTTAGGACAGGGGGCCAGGCAGCCCCAGCATTTT CASSLGQGARQPQHF TRBJ1-5 TRBD1 TRBV7-2 -
TGCGCCAGCAGCTTGGAAGTAGCGGGAGATGGCGGGGAGCTGTTTTTT CASSLEVAGDGGELFF TRBJ2-2 TRBD2 TRBV5-1 -
TGTGCCAGCAGCTCGGGACAGAGAGGGGTCTTC CASSSGQRGVF TRBJ2-1 TRBD1 TRBV7-6 many
TGTGCCAGCAGCAACAAGGTGACTAGCGGGGCCCCCTACGAGCAGTACTTC CASSNKVTSGAPYEQYF TRBJ2-7 TRBD2 TRBV4-2 -
TGTGCCAGCAGTTACTCTGGCCGTAATTCACCCCTCCACTTT CASSYSGRNSPLHF TRBJ1-6 - TRBV6-5 few
TGTGCCAGCAGCTTAGGCCCAGGGGGAGCAGCTTTCTTT CASSLGPGGAAFF TRBJ1-1 TRBD1 TRBV7-2 -
TGTGCCAGCAGCCCTTTGACTTCCGGGAGTAGCTATGGCTACACCTTC CASSPLTSGSSYGYTF TRBJ1-2 - TRBV3-1/TRBV3-2 once
TGTGCCAGCAGCTTGGACAGAAGCTCCTATAATTCACCCCTCCACTTT CASSLDRSSYNSPLHF TRBJ1-6 - TRBV5-4 -
TGTGCCAGCAGTTTACAGGGAGGCTATGGCTACACCTTC CASSLQGGYGYTF TRBJ1-2 - TRBV28 -
TGTGCCAGCAGCGTAACCTCAGGGAACAATCAGCCCCAGCATTTT CASSVTSGNNQPQHF TRBJ1-5 - TRBV9 -
TGCGCCAGCAGCTTGGGAGGGGGGGCGACGAACGGCTACACCTTC CASSLGGGATNGYTF TRBJ1-2 - TRBV5-1 -
TGTGCCAGCTCACCACCATCGGAGATTGGAAACATTCAGTACTTC CASSPPSEIGNIQYF TRBJ2-4 - TRBV18 -
TGCGCCAGCAGCCACCCGGGGGTAGCGGGAGGGCCAAATAAAGATACGCAGTATTTT CASSHPGVAGGPNKDTQYF TRBJ2-3 TRBD2 TRBV4-1 many
TGTGCCAGTAGTATCGGGTTTCAGGGAAATGGTCGAGCTCAGCCCCAGCATTTT CASSIGFQGNGRAQPQHF TRBJ1-5 - TRBV19 -
TGTGCCAGCAGTTCAGCCCACAGGGTAGAGACCCAGTACTTC CASSSAHRVETQYF TRBJ2-5 - TRBV28 -
TGTGCCAGCAGTATGTCGAGGGACACTGAAGCTTTCTTT CASSMSRDTEAFF TRBJ1-1 - TRBV6-4 -
TGTGCCAGCAGTTCTAGCGGGGGGACCTACAATGAGCAGTTCTTC CASSSSGGTYNEQFF TRBJ2-1 TRBD2 TRBV6-5 -
TGTGCCAGCAGTGTCCTCAGGACTAGCGGGAGTGTGGGGACCACGGCAGATACGCAGTATTTT CASSVLRTSGSVGTTADTQYF TRBJ2-3 TRBD2 TRBV27 many
TGCGCCAGCAGTCAAGGGTGTTGGGCCAGGGGCTCCCCTTCCTACAATGAGCAGTTCTTC CASSQGCWARGSPSYNEQFF TRBJ2-1 - TRBV23-1 once
TGTGCCTGGAGTGGCCGGGGTTACTATGGCTACACCTTC CAWSGRGYYGYTF TRBJ1-2 - TRBV30 -
TGTGCCAGCAGCCTCGAGGGACTAGAGTTACTCTTC CASSLEGLELLF TRBJ2-7 TRBD2 TRBV3-1/TRBV3-2 once
TGTGCCAGCTCACCTTTGATCGGGACAGGTCAGCCTCAGCAGTACTTC CASSPLIGTGQPQQYF TRBJ2-7 TRBD1 TRBV18 -
TGTGCCAGCAGCGTAGCTTCGGGGTCTACCGGGGAGCTGTTTTTT CASSVASGSTGELFF TRBJ2-2 - TRBV9 -